The clone carrying this T cell receptor beta chain was counted at least ten times. The antigen is not known. This sample is drawn from a study of neurological immune-mediated disorders. Study-wide results and limits: It was HTLV-1-associated myelopathy that showed the most TCR clonal expansion, while multiple sclerosis showed the least, falling below healthy controls.

This CDR3 spans 11 amino acids. Trimming took 11 bases from V and 5 from J, leaving 10 bases between them. PBMCs numbering 2 million and stored at -80 C yielded the unsorted libraries. It was by 5'RACE with 10-nucleotide random UMIs that the cDNA was made. TCRdb called the 5' RACE reads again in MiXCR, with one record for every CDR3 protein. The repertoire holds tens of thousands of distinct CDR3 sequences, with under 13% as singletons. The chain uses TRBV12-3 or TRBV12-4 and TRBJ1-3, with a tentative D call TRBD1 (6 bases). This TCR derives from a woman in her twenties or thirties with HTLV-1-associated myelopathy (HAM/TSP). The sample comprised PBMCs. CDR3 in amino acids: CASGQRNTIYF. The DNA for the CDR3 is TGTGCCTCGGGACAACGAAACACCATATATTTT.